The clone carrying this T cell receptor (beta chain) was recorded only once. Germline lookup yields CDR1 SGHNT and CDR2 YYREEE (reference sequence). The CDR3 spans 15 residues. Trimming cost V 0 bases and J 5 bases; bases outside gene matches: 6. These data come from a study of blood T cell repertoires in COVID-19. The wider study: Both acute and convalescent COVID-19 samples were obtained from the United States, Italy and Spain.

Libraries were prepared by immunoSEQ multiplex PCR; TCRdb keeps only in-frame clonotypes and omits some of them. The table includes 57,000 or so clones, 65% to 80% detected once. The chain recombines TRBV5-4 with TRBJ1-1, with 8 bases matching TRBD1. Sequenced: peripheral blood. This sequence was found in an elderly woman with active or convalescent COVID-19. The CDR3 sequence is CASSLADRGRTEAFF. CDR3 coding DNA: TGTGCCAGCAGCTTGGCCGACAGGGGTAGGACTGAAGCTTTCTTT.